This is a list of T cell receptor beta chains from one sample in a study of shared clonotypes between healthy human individuals. Only in-frame clones appear in the TCRdb table, and some are missing; sequencing was by immunoSEQ multiplex PCR. This table has about 530,000 clones, 96% appearing once. The sequencing sample was made of naive CD4+ T cells sorted from blood. Receptor source: a young woman in good health. Both conserved end residues are trimmed from each CDR3. The order of the fields is CDR3 protein, V gene.

ASSPQGAPGEQY | TRBV18
ASSPGGTGGGQPQH | TRBV7-6
ASSTRGTANYGYT | TRBV27
ASRRTGVYEQY | TRBV28
ASSLRRGDYGYT | TRBV28
AGTGEDYGYT | TRBV7-9
ASSLSGTVGFSGANVLT | TRBV5-1
ASSLGSSYNSPLH | TRBV5-1
ASSYSDTQY | TRBV6-5
AWSPGPTLPANEKLF | TRBV30
ASSRPGGWNDEQF | TRBV19
ASSEYTYEQY | TRBV2
ASSLNSNQPQH | TRBV28
ASSLLGTGTGEKLF | TRBV28
ASRIRDQSYNEQF | TRBV6-5
ASSEGRTGTGGNQPQH | TRBV6-1
ASSLWGRLAGRNEQF | TRBV7-2
ASSLNGGANTGELF | TRBV7-2
ASSRDATNEKLF | TRBV19
ASSPTIGREATGTQY | TRBV27
ASSLVAANTGELF | TRBV28
ASSLFAGGAYQPQH | TRBV28
ASSLSSYAYSPLH | TRBV28
ASRDAFYSGNTIY | TRBV2
ASSLETGFHEQY | TRBV7-9
ASSLDLSVPGELF | TRBV11-3
ASSGTGSTEAF | TRBV14
ASSLLAGLSYEQY | TRBV7-9
ASSRMNTEAF | TRBV2
ASSLRERYEQY | TRBV27
ASSLRGQGLYNSPLH | TRBV7-2